This entry concerns a single T cell receptor beta chain. Its antigen is as yet unknown. It may be a read error: a sequence one base away is much more abundant. CDR3 length: 17 amino acids. Germline CDR1 SEHNR, CDR2 FQNEAQ (reference sequence). This record comes from a study of T cells after yellow fever vaccination. General study results and limits: A large majority of primary-vaccination clones showed up again after the booster (approximately 96% CD4, 88% CD8).

The 5'RACE template-switching step produced TCR cDNA and added a universal primer site and UMIs. MiXCR was run by TCRdb on the 5' RACE reads, yielding one entry per CDR3 protein. The sample lists about 110,000 distinct CDR3 sequences, roughly 8.4% occurring once. The sequences come from CD8+ T cells sorted from PBMCs, collected 45 days after the yellow fever booster vaccination. The TCR originated in a man younger than 40 who received the YFV17D yellow fever vaccine. The V call is TRBV7-9, the J call TRBJ2-2; D assignment may be TRBD1 or TRBD2 (6 bases each). The CDR3: CASRLGGLAVNTGELFF. CDR3 nucleotide sequence: TGTGCCAGCCGCTTAGGGGGGCTCGCGGTGAACACCGGGGAGCTGTTTTTT.